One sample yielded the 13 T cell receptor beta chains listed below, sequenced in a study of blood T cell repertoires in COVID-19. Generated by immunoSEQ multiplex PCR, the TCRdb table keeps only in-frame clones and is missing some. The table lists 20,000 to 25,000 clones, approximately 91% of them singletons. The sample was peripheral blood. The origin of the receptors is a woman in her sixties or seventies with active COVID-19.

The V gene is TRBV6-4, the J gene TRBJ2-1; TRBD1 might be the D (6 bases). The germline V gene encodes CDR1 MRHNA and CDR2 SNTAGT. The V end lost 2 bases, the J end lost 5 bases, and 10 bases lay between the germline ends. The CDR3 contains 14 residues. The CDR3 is CASSDLGANNEQFF. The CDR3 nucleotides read TGTGCCAGCAGTGACCTGGGGGCAAACAATGAGCAGTTCTTC.

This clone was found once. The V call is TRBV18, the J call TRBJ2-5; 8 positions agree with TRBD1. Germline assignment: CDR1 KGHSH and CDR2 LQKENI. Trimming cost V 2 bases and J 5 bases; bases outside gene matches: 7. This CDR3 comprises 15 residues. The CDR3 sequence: CASSPGVDRAETQYF. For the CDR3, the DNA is TGTGCCAGCTCACCAGGAGTGGACAGGGCGGAGACCCAGTACTTC.

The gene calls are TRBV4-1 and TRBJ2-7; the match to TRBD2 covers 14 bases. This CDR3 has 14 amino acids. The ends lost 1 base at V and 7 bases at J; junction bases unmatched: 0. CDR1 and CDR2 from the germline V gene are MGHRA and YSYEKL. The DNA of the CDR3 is TGCGCCAGCAGCCAAGGACTAGCGGGGGGGGAGCAGTACTTC. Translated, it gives CASSQGLAGGEQYF.

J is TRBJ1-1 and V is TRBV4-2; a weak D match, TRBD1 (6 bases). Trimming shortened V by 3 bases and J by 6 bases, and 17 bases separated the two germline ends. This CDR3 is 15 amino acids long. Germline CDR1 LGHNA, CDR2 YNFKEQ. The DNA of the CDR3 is TGTGCCAGCAGCCATCCTGACAGGTATGAATCTGAAGCTTTCTTT. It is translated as CASSHPDRYESEAFF.

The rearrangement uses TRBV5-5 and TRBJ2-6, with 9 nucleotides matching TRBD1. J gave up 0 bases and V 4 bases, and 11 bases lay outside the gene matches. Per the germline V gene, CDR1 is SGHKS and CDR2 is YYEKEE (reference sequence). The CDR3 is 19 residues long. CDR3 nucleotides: TGTGCCAGCAGCCTGGGGCCGGGACAGGGAGCCTCTGGGGCCAACGTCCTGACTTTC. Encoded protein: CASSLGPGQGASGANVLTF.

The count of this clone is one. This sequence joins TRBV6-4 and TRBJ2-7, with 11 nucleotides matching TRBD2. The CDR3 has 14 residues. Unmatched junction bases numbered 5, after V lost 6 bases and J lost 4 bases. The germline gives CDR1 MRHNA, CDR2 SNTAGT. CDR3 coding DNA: TGTGCCAGCAGCAGACTAGCGGGGCCATACGAGCAGTACTTC. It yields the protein CASSRLAGPYEQYF.

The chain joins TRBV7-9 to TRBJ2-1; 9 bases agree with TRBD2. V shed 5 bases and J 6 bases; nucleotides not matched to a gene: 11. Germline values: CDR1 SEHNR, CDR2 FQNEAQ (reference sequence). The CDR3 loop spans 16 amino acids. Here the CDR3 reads CASSPQGLAEPNEQFF. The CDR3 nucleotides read TGTGCCAGCAGCCCCCAGGGACTAGCCGAGCCCAATGAGCAGTTCTTC.

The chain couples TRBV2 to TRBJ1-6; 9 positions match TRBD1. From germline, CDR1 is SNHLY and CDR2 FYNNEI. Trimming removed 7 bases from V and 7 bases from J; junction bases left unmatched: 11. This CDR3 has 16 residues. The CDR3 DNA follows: TGTGCCAGCATTCGGGAGGACAGGGGATACAATTCACCCCTCCACTTT. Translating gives CASIREDRGYNSPLHF.

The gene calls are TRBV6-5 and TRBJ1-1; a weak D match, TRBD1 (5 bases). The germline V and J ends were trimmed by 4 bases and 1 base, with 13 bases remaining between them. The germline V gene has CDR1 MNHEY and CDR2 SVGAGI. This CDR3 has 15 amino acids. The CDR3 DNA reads TGTGCCAGCAGTTTTCGCGGACACCCGAACACTGAAGCTTTCTTT. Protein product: CASSFRGHPNTEAFF.

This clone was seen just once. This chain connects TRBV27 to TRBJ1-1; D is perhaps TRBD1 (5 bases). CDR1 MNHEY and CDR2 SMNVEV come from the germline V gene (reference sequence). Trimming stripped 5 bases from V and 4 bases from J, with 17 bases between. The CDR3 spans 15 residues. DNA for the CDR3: TGTGCCAGCAGTCAAGCTCCGGGACTGGGCACTGAAGCTTTCTTT. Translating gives CASSQAPGLGTEAFF.

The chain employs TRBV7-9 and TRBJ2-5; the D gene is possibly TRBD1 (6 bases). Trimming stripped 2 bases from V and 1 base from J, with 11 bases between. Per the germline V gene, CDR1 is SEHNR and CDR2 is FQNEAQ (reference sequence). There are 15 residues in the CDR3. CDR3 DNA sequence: TGTGCCAGCAGCTTACAGGGGTTCGGCCAAGAGACCCAGTACTTC. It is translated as CASSLQGFGQETQYF.

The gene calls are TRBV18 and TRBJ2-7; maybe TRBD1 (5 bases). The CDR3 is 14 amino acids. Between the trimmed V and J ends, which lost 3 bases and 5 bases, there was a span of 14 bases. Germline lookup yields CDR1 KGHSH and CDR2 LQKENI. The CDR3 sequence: CASSPDTAEDEQYF. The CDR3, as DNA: TGTGCCAGCTCACCGGACACGGCCGAGGACGAGCAGTACTTC.

CDR3 bases: TGTGCCACCACCAAAGGGAGTCAAGAGACCCAGTACTTC. It yields the protein CATTKGSQETQYF. The V call is TRBV15, the J call TRBJ2-5; D is possibly TRBD2 (5 bases). The CDR3 spans 13 residues. The germline V gene has CDR1 LNHNV and CDR2 YYDKDF (reference sequence). Trimming pared 7 bases from V and 2 bases from J, leaving 11 bases between.